This is a list of T cell receptor beta chains from one sample in a study of breast tumors, draining lymph nodes, adjacent tissues. Each CDR3 protein gets one entry after TCRdb re-called the multiplex PCR reads with MiXCR. The sample has around 130,000 distinct CDR3 sequences, about 31% seen once; the top ten hold about 2.5%. The sequenced sample consisted of axillary lymph node tissue. These receptors were taken from a female donor with breast cancer. Some clones in this sample may be carry-over from other donors' samples. CDR3s include the opening cysteine and the closing phenylalanine or tryptophan. D genes are given only for firm matches. Only part of the rows carry a size: once, few, many, or a class if the clone is expanded.

clone_size d_call j_call v_call cdr3_nt cdr3_aa
NA TRBD1 TRBJ1-2 TRBV24-1 TGTGCCACCAGTGACCCAGACAGGGGATGGGGCTACACCTTC CATSDPDRGWGYTF
many NA TRBJ1-3 TRBV5-1 TGCGCCAGCAGCCCGGACGGAGGAAACACCATATATTTT CASSPDGGNTIYF
many NA TRBJ2-3 TRBV5-5 TGTGCCAGCAGCCCCGCGATGGCAGGCCTCTGGGATACGCAGTATTTT CASSPAMAGLWDTQYF
many NA TRBJ1-2 TRBV3-1 TGTGCCAGCAACCAGGGAGGGGTCCTTGGCTACACCTTC CASNQGGVLGYTF
NA NA TRBJ1-1 TRBV5-8 TGTGCCAGCAGCCTTTTTATGACCACTGAAGCTTTCTTT CASSLFMTTEAFF
few TRBD1 TRBJ2-2 TRBV18 TGTGCCAGCTCACCACGGACAGGAAGGTTGGACACCGGGGAGCTGTTTTTT CASSPRTGRLDTGELFF
NA NA TRBJ2-5 TRBV5-6 TGTGCCAGCAGCTTTGAGTTTCAAGAGACCCAGTACTTC CASSFEFQETQYF
NA NA TRBJ2-5 TRBV29-1 TGCAGTGTTGGGAGCAGCCAAGAGACCCAGGACTTC CSVGSSQETQDF
many TRBD1 TRBJ2-5 TRBV11-2 TGTGCCAGCAGCTTCACAGGGGAAGAGACCCAGTACTTC CASSFTGEETQYF
many NA TRBJ2-2 TRBV13 TGTGCCAGCAGCTTACTTCCTTATTCGGGACAAAACACCGGGGAGCTGTTTTTT CASSLLPYSGQNTGELFF
many TRBD2 TRBJ2-3 TRBV20-1 TGCAGTGGCAGCGGGGGGGCCAACACAGATACGCAGTATTTT CSGSGGANTDTQYF